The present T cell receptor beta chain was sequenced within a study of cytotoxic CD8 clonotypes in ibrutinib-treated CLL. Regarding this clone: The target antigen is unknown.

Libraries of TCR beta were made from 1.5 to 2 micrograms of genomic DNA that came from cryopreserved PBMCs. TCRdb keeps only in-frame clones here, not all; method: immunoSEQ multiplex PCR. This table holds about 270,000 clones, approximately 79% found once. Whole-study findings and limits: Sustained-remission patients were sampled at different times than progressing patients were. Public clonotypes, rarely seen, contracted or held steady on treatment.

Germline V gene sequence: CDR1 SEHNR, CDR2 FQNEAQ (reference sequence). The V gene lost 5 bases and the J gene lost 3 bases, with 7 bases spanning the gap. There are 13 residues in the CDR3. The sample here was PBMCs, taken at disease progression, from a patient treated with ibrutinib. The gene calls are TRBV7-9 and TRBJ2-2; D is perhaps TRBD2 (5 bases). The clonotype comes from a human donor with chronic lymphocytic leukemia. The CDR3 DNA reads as TGTGCCAGCAGCGAGCGGTACACCGGGGAGCTGTTTTTT. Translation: CASSERYTGELFF.